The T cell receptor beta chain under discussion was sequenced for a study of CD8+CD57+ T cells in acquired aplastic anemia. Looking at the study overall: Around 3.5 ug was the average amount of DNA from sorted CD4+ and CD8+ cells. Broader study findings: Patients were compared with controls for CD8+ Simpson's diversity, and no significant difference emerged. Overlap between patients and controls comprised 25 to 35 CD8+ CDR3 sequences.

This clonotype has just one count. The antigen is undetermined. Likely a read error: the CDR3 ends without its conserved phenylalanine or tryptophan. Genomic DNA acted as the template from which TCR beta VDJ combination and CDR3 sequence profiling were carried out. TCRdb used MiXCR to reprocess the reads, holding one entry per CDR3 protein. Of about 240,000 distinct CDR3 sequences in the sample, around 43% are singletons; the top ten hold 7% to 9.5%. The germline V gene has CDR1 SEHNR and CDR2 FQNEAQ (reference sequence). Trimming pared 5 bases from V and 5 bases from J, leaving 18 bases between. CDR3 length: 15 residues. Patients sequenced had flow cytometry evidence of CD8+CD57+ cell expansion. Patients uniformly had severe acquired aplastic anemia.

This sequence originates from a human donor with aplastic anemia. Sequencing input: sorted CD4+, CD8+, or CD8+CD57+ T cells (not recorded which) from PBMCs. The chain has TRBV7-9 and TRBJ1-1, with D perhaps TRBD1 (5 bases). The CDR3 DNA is TGTGCCAGCAGCCAAGCTACGGGGGTAGGGACTGAAGCTTTCCTT. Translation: CASSQATGVGTEAFL.